The rows below give T cell receptor beta chains drawn from one sample of a study of PD-1 blockade in mismatch repair-deficient tumors. Data came from immunoSEQ multiplex PCR; TCRdb stores just in-frame clones and leaves some out. The table has roughly 38,000 clones, over 80% seen once; the top ten hold around 0.99%. The sample in question was PBMCs, obtained approximately 41 weeks after starting pembrolizumab. The receptors here all came from an adult with mismatch repair-deficient cancer. CDR3s include the opening cysteine and the closing phenylalanine or tryptophan. The order of the fields is V gene, D gene, J gene, clone size, CDR3 protein, CDR3 DNA. A D gene is named only where the DNA matches it firmly. Clone size is not always given. Where it is, it says once, few, many or a class for expanded clones.

>TRBV5-6|-|TRBJ1-2|-
CASSLAGTPRFTGYTF
TGTGCCAGCAGCTTGGCCGGGACACCCAGATTTACGGGCTACACCTTC
>TRBV7-9|TRBD2|TRBJ2-2|once
CASSLAGLAQNTGELFF
TGTGCCAGCAGCTTAGCGGGACTAGCGCAAAACACCGGGGAGCTGTTTTTT
>TRBV4-2|TRBD2|TRBJ2-2|-
CASSPQTSGSSGELFF
TGTGCCAGCAGCCCCCAAACTAGCGGGAGTTCCGGGGAGCTGTTTTTT
>TRBV20-1|-|TRBJ1-2|-
CSARENGLDTF
TGCAGTGCTAGAGAAAATGGGCTGGACACCTTC
>TRBV5-1|TRBD2|TRBJ2-1|-
CASRRTSGDEQFF
TGCGCCAGCAGGCGGACTAGCGGAGATGAGCAGTTCTTC
>TRBV7-2|TRBD2|TRBJ2-7|-
CASSSGLAGIYEQYF
TGTGCCAGCAGCTCCGGACTAGCGGGGATCTACGAGCAGTACTTC
>TRBV29-1|-|TRBJ2-5|-
CSVGMGAIGETQYF
TGCAGCGTTGGTATGGGGGCGATTGGGGAGACCCAGTACTTC
>TRBV7-2|TRBD1|TRBJ1-6|-
CASSLVPTGGSPLHF
TGTGCCAGCAGCTTAGTCCCGACAGGGGGTTCACCCCTCCACTTT
>TRBV2|TRBD1|TRBJ1-2|-
CARARDRGFNGYTF
TGTGCCAGGGCTAGGGACAGGGGATTTAATGGCTACACCTTC
>TRBV7-3|-|TRBJ1-1|-
CASSQQVNTEAFF
TGTGCCAGCAGCCAACAGGTGAACACTGAAGCTTTCTTT
>TRBV5-1|TRBD2|TRBJ2-3|-
CASSLGAGGADTQYF
TGCGCCAGCAGCTTGGGGGCGGGAGGGGCCGATACGCAGTATTTT
>TRBV27|-|TRBJ2-6|-
CASGLNSGANVLTF
TGTGCCAGCGGCCTGAACTCTGGGGCCAACGTCCTGACTTTC
>TRBV6-1|-|TRBJ2-7|-
CASRYRAYEQYF
TGTGCCAGCAGGTACAGGGCCTACGAGCAGTACTTC
>TRBV28|-|TRBJ1-5|-
CASSLSQVNRPQHF
TGTGCCAGCAGTTTATCACAGGTAAATCGGCCCCAGCATTTT
>TRBV7-3|-|TRBJ2-3|-
CASSLRHGVGDTQYF
TGTGCCAGCAGCTTACGTCACGGGGTGGGGGATACGCAGTATTTT
>TRBV7-2|TRBD1|TRBJ2-6|-
CASSLEGQYLSGANVLTF
TGTGCCAGCAGCTTAGAGGGACAGTACCTCTCTGGGGCCAACGTCCTGACTTTC
>TRBV6-1|-|TRBJ1-5|-
CASSEGTFQPQHF
TGTGCCAGCAGTGAAGGGACATTTCAGCCCCAGCATTTT
>TRBV18|-|TRBJ2-2|-
CASSPYRAGELFF
TGTGCCAGCTCACCTTACAGGGCCGGGGAGCTGTTTTTT
>TRBV4-2|TRBD2|TRBJ2-1|-
CASSLQPGLAGDNEQFF
TGTGCCAGCAGCCTTCAACCGGGACTAGCGGGAGATAATGAGCAGTTCTTC
>TRBV11-3|-|TRBJ2-1|-
CASSLDSGYNEQFF
TGTGCCAGCTCCCTCGATAGCGGATACAATGAGCAGTTCTTC
>TRBV18|-|TRBJ1-2|-
CASSPRGGEANYGYTF
TGTGCCAGCTCACCGAGGGGGGGCGAGGCTAACTATGGCTACACCTTC
>TRBV15|TRBD1|TRBJ1-5|once
CATGTGNALANQPQHF
TGTGCCACCGGGACAGGGAATGCGTTGGCCAATCAGCCCCAGCATTTT
>TRBV19|TRBD1|TRBJ1-1|-
CASSRDRNTEAFF
TGTGCCAGTAGTAGGGACAGGAACACTGAAGCTTTCTTT
>TRBV10-3|TRBD2|TRBJ2-1|-
CAIRPLAGNEQFF
TGTGCCATCAGGCCACTAGCGGGCAATGAGCAGTTCTTC
>TRBV5-6|-|TRBJ2-6|-
CASSLTGAGANVLTF
TGTGCCAGCAGCTTGACGGGAGCTGGGGCCAACGTCCTGACTTTC
>TRBV21-1|-|TRBJ2-5|-
CASNSRGLAEETQYF
TGTGCCAGCAACTCAAGGGGACTAGCGGAAGAGACCCAGTACTTC
>TRBV7-2|TRBD1|TRBJ1-2|-
CASRQGGGGRGKGYTF
TGTGCCAGCCGACAAGGCGGAGGGGGCAGGGGTAAGGGCTACACCTTC
>TRBV2|TRBD1|TRBJ2-2|-
CASTGTGRTGELFF
TGTGCCAGCACCGGGACAGGGCGTACCGGGGAGCTGTTTTTT
>TRBV30|TRBD2|TRBJ2-7|-
CAWSPGTSGRAYEQYF
TGTGCCTGGAGTCCAGGGACTAGCGGGAGGGCCTACGAGCAGTACTTC
>TRBV5-1|TRBD1|TRBJ1-2|-
CASSLRQGGYGYTF
TGCGCCAGCAGCTTGCGACAGGGAGGTTATGGCTACACCTTC
>TRBV5-1|-|TRBJ2-3|-
CASSLFGRLTDTQYF
TGCGCCAGCAGCTTGTTTGGGAGACTCACAGATACGCAGTATTTT
>TRBV28|-|TRBJ1-5|-
CASSLNYWDQPQHF
TGTGCCAGCAGTTTAAACTACTGGGATCAGCCCCAGCATTTT
>TRBV29-1|-|TRBJ1-2|-
CSVDRTATPLGGYTF
TGCAGCGTTGATAGGACAGCCACACCTTTGGGGGGCTACACCTTC
>TRBV6-1|TRBD1|TRBJ2-7|-
CASTQDRAVPYEQYF
TGTGCCAGCACTCAAGACAGGGCTGTACCCTACGAGCAGTACTTC
>TRBV5-1|TRBD1|TRBJ2-6|once
CASSIRQGTGANVLTF
TGCGCCAGCAGCATCAGACAGGGGACGGGGGCCAACGTCCTGACTTTC
>TRBV28|-|TRBJ2-1|few
CAILGLPNEQFF
TGTGCCATCCTGGGACTGCCTAATGAGCAGTTCTTC
>TRBV6-6|-|TRBJ1-5|-
CASRGEAAHQPQHF
TGTGCCAGCCGGGGGGAGGCTGCCCATCAGCCCCAGCATTTT